The clone carrying this T cell receptor beta chain was observed many times. Its antigen remains unidentified. Study-wide points: Whole repertoires were not studied in the larger cohort, only one V-J beta rearrangement.

Cells sorted as Tregs were CD4+, CD25+ and CD127-/low. TCRdb called the 5' RACE reads again in MiXCR, with one record for every CDR3 protein. The table records roughly 45,000 distinct CDR3 sequences, approximately 22% of them present only once. Germline V gives CDR1 DFQATT, CDR2 SNEGSKA (reference sequence). V gave up 2 bases and J gave up 0 bases; unmatched junction bases: 1. The CDR3 extends over 13 amino acids. The chain uses TRBV20-1 and TRBJ2-7; 7 nucleotides agree with TRBD2. The sample was Tregs sorted from blood. This receptor was identified in a female donor with breast cancer. The CDR3 DNA reads as TGCAGTGCTAGACTAGCGGACTCCTACGAGCAGTACTTC. Translated, it gives CSARLADSYEQYF.